This T cell receptor (beta chain) was retrieved from a study of T cell changes during pregnancy in multiple sclerosis (dated by TCRdb to the late 2010s). In the study overall: Changes in the T cell repertoire over the course of pregnancy were examined in this study in women with multiple sclerosis.

Trimming takes 6 bases off V and 5 bases off J; junction bases not matched to a gene: 1. The CDR3 covers 13 residues, taking in both the cysteine and the phenylalanine. The CDR3 DNA has 39 bases and is translated from base 1. Sequences SNHLY (CDR1) and FYNNEI (CDR2) are obtained from the germline V gene. The library came from the immunoSEQ multiplex PCR assay. The immuneACCESS repertoire file appears here via TCRdb, limited to in-frame rearrangements. These files lack a portion of the clones; in checked studies, under half of the deficit traces to unresolved V genes, and the cause of the others is not known. In this sample the table shows more than 35,000 clones, 75% to 95% of which occur a single time. Around 10% of the sample is held by the ten biggest clonotypes. With regard to this clone: Its specific antigen is unknown. No much larger clone is present one base from it, and per-base qualities are unavailable.

The input for sequencing was CD8+ T cells from peripheral blood mononuclear cells, taken after pregnancy. The rearranged chain carries TRBV2 and TRBJ1-5; 10 middle bases align to TRBD1. This clonotype originated in a female donor with multiple sclerosis, enrolled in a pregnancy study. The bases are TGTGCCAGCAGGGACAGGGGGTATCAGCCCCAGCATTTT. Translation gives CASRDRGYQPQHF.